The entry that follows covers one T cell receptor (beta chain) sequence. The antigen is not known. This entry comes from a study of CD8+CD57+ T cells in acquired aplastic anemia. About the research overall: Sorted CD4+ and CD8+ cells gave an average of about 3.4 ug of DNA. Study observations and caveats: The CD8+ Simpson's diversity of patients and controls was not significantly different. Overlapping CD8+ CDR3 repertoires of patients and controls contained under 35 shared sequences.

The CDR3 spans 13 residues. Looked up from germline, CDR1 is SQVTM and CDR2 is ANQGSEA. V was shortened by 2 bases and J by 2 bases, with 9 bases between the two germline ends. It was patients with CD8+CD57+ cell expansion by flow cytometry who were chosen for sequencing. By the time of blood sampling, patients had still received no therapy. Genomic DNA was employed as the template in profiling TCR beta VDJ and CDR3. TCRdb re-called the reads through MiXCR, storing one row per CDR3 protein. The sample has about 180,000 distinct CDR3 sequences, 55% to 65% seen once; the top ten hold 42%. The chain employs TRBV29-1 and TRBJ1-2; no clear D gene. The sample consisted of sorted CD4+, CD8+, or CD8+CD57+ T cells (not recorded which) from PBMCs. This sequence originates from a human donor with aplastic anemia. As DNA, the CDR3 is TGCAGCGTTGAACAGGTTATCAACTATGGCTACACCTTC. It yields the protein CSVEQVINYGYTF.